A selection of T cell receptor beta chains follows, all from one sample in a study of T cell responses to AZD1222 COVID-19 vaccine. Repertoires were generated with immunoSEQ multiplex PCR, while TCRdb's copy carries only in-frame clones and drops some. The sample includes tens of thousands of clones, around 90% of them seen just once. The material was peripheral blood, obtained on day 0 of AZD1222 vaccination. These receptor sequences come from an adult in good health. Both conserved end residues are part of each CDR3. The D gene is left open where the match is weak. Expanded clones are given a class, and other clones once, few, many or no size at all.

size,D,J,V,DNA,CDR3
.,.,TRBJ1-1,TRBV28,TGTGCCAGCAGTTTATCCGGACAGCTCCGTGAAGCTTTCTTT,CASSLSGQLREAFF
.,.,TRBJ2-1,TRBV24-1,TGTGCCACCAGTGAGGGGGCTAGCGGAATCGATGAGCAGTTCTTC,CATSEGASGIDEQFF
.,TRBD2,TRBJ2-7,TRBV27,TGTGCCAGCAGTCCGAGAGCGGGAGCCACCTACGAGCAGTACTTC,CASSPRAGATYEQYF
once,TRBD1,TRBJ1-1,TRBV4-3,TGCGCCAGCAGCCCGAGCCGGGACAGGGAAGAAGCTTTCTTT,CASSPSRDREEAFF
.,.,TRBJ1-2,TRBV6-5,TGTGCCAGCAGTTCCCCCACAGAGGCTAACTATGGCTACACCTTC,CASSSPTEANYGYTF
.,.,TRBJ1-5,TRBV2,TGTGCCAGCAGTGACGGGGAAGGTCAGCCCCAGCATTTT,CASSDGEGQPQHF
.,TRBD1,TRBJ1-1,TRBV4-1,TGCGCCAGCAGATTTCGAGGCAGGGGGGCCCTGGTAGACACTGAAGCTTTCTTT,CASRFRGRGALVDTEAFF
.,TRBD2,TRBJ2-2,TRBV7-2,TGTGCCAGCAGCCCACCGGGACTAGCGGGATTAACCGGGGAGCTGTTTTTT,CASSPPGLAGLTGELFF
.,TRBD2,TRBJ2-1,TRBV27,TGTGCCAGTCGGGGGGGGTACTACAATGAGCAGTTCTTC,CASRGGYYNEQFF
.,.,TRBJ1-2,TRBV10-3,TGTGCCATCAGTGAAGATGTGGGCTATGGCTACACCTTC,CAISEDVGYGYTF
.,.,TRBJ2-7,TRBV6-5,TGTGCCAGCAGCCGACAGACCTTCAGCTCCTACGAGCAGTACTTC,CASSRQTFSSYEQYF
.,.,TRBJ2-7,TRBV6-5,TGTGCCAGCGCATTGGGGGCCCCGGTCTTGGGGGAGCAGTACTTC,CASALGAPVLGEQYF
few,TRBD1,TRBJ2-3,TRBV4-1,TGCGCCAGCAGTGAGCGACAGGGGCGGGATACGCAGTATTTT,CASSERQGRDTQYF
once,TRBD1,TRBJ2-7,TRBV29-1,TGCAGCGTTGAAGGGACAGGGGCCTCCTACGAGCAGTACTTC,CSVEGTGASYEQYF
.,.,TRBJ2-3,TRBV21-1,TGTGCCAGCAGGGAGCTAGGGGGGTTTTGGACAGATACGCAGTATTTT,CASRELGGFWTDTQYF
.,.,TRBJ1-3,TRBV6-1,TGTGCCAGCAGTGAAGGACAGGTGAACTCTGGAAACACCATATATTTT,CASSEGQVNSGNTIYF
.,.,TRBJ2-2,TRBV11-3,TGTGCCAGCAGCTTATCAGTGGTCGGCACCGGGGAGCTGTTTTTT,CASSLSVVGTGELFF
.,TRBD1,TRBJ2-7,TRBV27,TGTGCCAGCAGTTCACCCGCCCGACAGGGGGCGACGGGGGAGCAGTACTTC,CASSSPARQGATGEQYF
.,TRBD1,TRBJ2-7,TRBV5-4,TGTGCCAGCAGCCCTTCGACAGGGATCATGTACGAGCAGTACTTC,CASSPSTGIMYEQYF
.,.,TRBJ1-3,TRBV19,TGTGCCAGTAGTTCGGTCATTACCGCCTTTGGAAACACCATATATTTT,CASSSVITAFGNTIYF
.,.,TRBJ1-1,TRBV7-3,TGTGCCAGCAGCTCCGTGGGGGGGAACACTGAAGCTTTCTTT,CASSSVGGNTEAFF
.,TRBD1,TRBJ1-4,TRBV6-1,TGTGCCAGCAGTGTTCTCTCCCGGGACAGGGAATCCCGAGTGGAAAAACTGTTTTTT,CASSVLSRDRESRVEKLFF
.,.,TRBJ2-7,TRBV27,TGTGCCAGCAGTTTAACGGGGGCGGCCCAAGCCGCCGAGCAGTACTTC,CASSLTGAAQAAEQYF
.,.,TRBJ1-2,TRBV5-6,TGTGCCAGCAGCGACAGGCAGAACTATGGCTACACCTTC,CASSDRQNYGYTF
.,TRBD1,TRBJ2-1,TRBV7-8,TGTGCCAGCAGCCAGCCGGGACAGGGGTTAGTCAATGAGCAGTTCTTC,CASSQPGQGLVNEQFF
.,.,TRBJ2-1,TRBV5-6,TGTGCCAGCAGCTTGTCGGCGCTAGTTAGCCGTGAGCAGTTCTTC,CASSLSALVSREQFF